The 17 T cell receptor beta chains below come from one sample, sequenced in a study of T cell responses to AZD1222 COVID-19 vaccine. Measured with immunoSEQ multiplex PCR; TCRdb has only the in-frame clones, and not every one. The sample includes roughly 70,000 clones, around 84% seen only once; the top ten take over 20%. The specimen was peripheral blood, collected on day 0 of AZD1222 vaccination. The receptors originated from an adult in good health.

The chain couples TRBV29-1 to TRBJ2-1; 11 bases fit TRBD2. The CDR3 covers 18 residues. Germline V gene lookup returns CDR1 SQVTM and CDR2 ANQGSEA. V trimming: 5 bases; J trimming: 8 bases; junction bases outside the gene matches: 20. The CDR3 protein is CSVTTLRPTSGSFHEQFF. The DNA of the CDR3 is TGCAGCGTTACCACCCTGCGCCCTACTAGCGGGAGTTTTCATGAGCAGTTCTTC.

This sequence joins TRBV11-3 and TRBJ2-7; 7 bases fit TRBD1. The CDR3 sequence is 13 residues long. Trimming at V came to 5 bases and at J to 7 bases, leaving 8 bases not matched to a gene. Germline V gene data show CDR1 as SGHNT and CDR2 as YENEEA. This CDR3 is CASSPGQFREQYF. In DNA, the CDR3 is TGTGCCAGCAGCCCGGGACAGTTTAGGGAGCAGTACTTC. Together with reference TRBV11-3 and TRBJ2-7, the CDR3 gives the full variable domain: EAGVVQSPRYKIIEKKQPVAFWCNPISGHNTLYWYLQNLGQGPELLIRYENEEAVDDSQLPKDRFSAERLKGVDSTLKIQPAELGDSAVYLCASSPGQFREQYFGPGTRLTVT.

This sequence joins TRBV18 and TRBJ1-1, with 10 bases fitting TRBD1. The junction had 6 bases not matched to a gene; V was cut back by 3 bases and J by 2 bases. Germline CDR1 KGHSH, CDR2 LQKENI. The CDR3 is 16 amino acids. CDR3 sequence (DNA): TGTGCCAGCTCACCTCAGGGACAGGGGATTAACACTGAAGCTTTCTTT. Its protein is CASSPQGQGINTEAFF.

The chain has TRBV2 and TRBJ2-3; unclear D gene. The CDR3 has 14 residues. The V gene's germline CDR1 is SNHLY and CDR2 FYNNEI. V gave up 7 bases and J gave up 2 bases, with 13 bases separating them. The CDR3 reads CASIDGPHTDTQYF. As DNA, the CDR3 is TGTGCCAGCATTGACGGGCCCCACACAGATACGCAGTATTTT.

This chain connects TRBV10-2 to TRBJ1-2; D is perhaps TRBD1 (5 bases). CDR3 length: 15 residues. Looked up from germline, CDR1 is WSHSY and CDR2 is SAAADI. V lost 0 bases to trimming and J lost 2 bases, with 10 bases between them. The chain's CDR3 is CASSESGQGNYGYTF. CDR3 DNA: TGCGCCAGCAGTGAGTCAGGGCAGGGAAACTATGGCTACACCTTC.

The V call is TRBV21-1, the J call TRBJ1-2; TRBD1 is the table's D call, not checked against the DNA. TRBV21-1 constitutes a pseudogene. This CDR3 comprises 11 residues. The CDR3 DNA reads as TGTGCCAGCAGCAAAGCCAGTGGCTACACCTTC. This sequence encodes CASSKASGYTF.

The chain uses TRBV7-8 and TRBJ1-4; 10 bases line up with TRBD1. The CDR3 loop spans 16 amino acids. The V segment lost 1 base and the J segment 8 bases; nucleotides outside the gene matches: 7. CDR1 and CDR2 from the germline V gene are SGHVS and FQNEAQ. CDR3: CASSLERDRGREKLFF. CDR3 DNA sequence: TGTGCCAGCAGCTTAGAGCGCGACAGGGGGCGAGAAAAACTGTTTTTT.

The genes are TRBV11-1 and TRBJ2-2, with D possibly called TRBD1 or TRBD2 (5 bases each). This CDR3 has 13 amino acids. Germline assignment: CDR1 SGHAT and CDR2 FQDESV (reference sequence). V was shortened by 3 bases and J by 8 bases, with 10 bases between the two germline ends. Here the CDR3 reads CASSLWGMGELFF. CDR3 sequence (DNA): TGTGCCAGCAGCTTGTGGGGGATGGGGGAGCTGTTTTTT.

Turning to this clone: Compared with germline, one end of the junction differs, possibly owing to a read error. This chain links TRBV6-5 with TRBJ2-7; D might be TRBD1 (5 bases). CDR1 is MNHEY and CDR2 is SVGAGI in the germline V gene. This CDR3 has 11 amino acids. This chain's CDR3 is CAGRALYEQYF. DNA of the CDR3: TGTGCCGGCAGGGCTCTCTACGAGCAGTACTTC.

This chain connects TRBV7-9 to TRBJ2-6, with 8 bases aligning to TRBD2. Trimming cost V 3 bases and J 2 bases; bases outside gene matches: 6. CDR1 SEHNR and CDR2 FQNEAQ come from the germline V gene (reference sequence). The CDR3 covers 17 residues. CDR3 sequence (DNA): TGTGCCAGCAGCTTTTTCGGGGGGGCCCCTGGGGCCAACGTCCTGACTTTC. It specifies CASSFFGGAPGANVLTF.

The rearrangement joins TRBV6-1 to TRBJ1-1; D is perhaps TRBD1 (5 bases). CDR1 is MNHNS and CDR2 is SASEGT in the germline V gene. This CDR3 has 14 residues. V was pared by 2 bases and J by 7 bases, with 14 bases between. CDR3 residues: CASSERFVQDEAFF. In DNA form, the CDR3 reads TGTGCCAGCAGTGAAAGGTTTGTACAGGATGAAGCTTTCTTT.

This clone was seen a few times. The rearrangement uses TRBV30 and TRBJ2-1, with 10 bases identical to TRBD2. The length of the CDR3 is 15 residues. The J segment lost 4 bases and the V segment lost 3 bases, leaving 6 bases of the junction unmatched. CDR1 is GTSNPN, CDR2 SVGIG, per germline (reference sequence). This chain's CDR3 is CAWSRGTSEYNEQFF. The CDR3 DNA reads as TGTGCCTGGAGCCGAGGGACTAGCGAGTACAATGAGCAGTTCTTC.

This chain links TRBV2 with TRBJ1-2, with 7 bases lining up with TRBD1. The V and J ends lost 0 bases and 7 bases, in that order; junction bases with no gene match: 11. CDR3 length: 16 residues. CDR1 SNHLY and CDR2 FYNNEI come from the germline V gene. The CDR3 DNA follows: TGTGCCAGCAGTGAAGCGCTTCTGGGGCAGGGGGGTGGCTACACCTTC. Amino acid sequence: CASSEALLGQGGGYTF.

This clone showed up just a few times. The chain links TRBV5-1 to TRBJ2-1; no clear D. Deletions cut 3 bases from V and 2 bases from J, with 9 bases between. Germline CDR1 SGHRS, CDR2 YFSETQ. The CDR3 length is 14 residues. Written as DNA, the CDR3 is TGCGCCAGCAGCTGGACGGCCCCCTACAATGAGCAGTTCTTC. Its translation is CASSWTAPYNEQFF.

V and J are TRBV4-1 and TRBJ2-3; TRBD2 matches 11 bases. The CDR3 covers 17 residues. The V gene end was trimmed by 0 bases and the J gene end by 6 bases; junction bases not matched to a gene: 8. Germline V gives CDR1 MGHRA, CDR2 YSYEKL. The CDR3 loop is CASSQEPRLAGSDTQYF. In DNA, the CDR3 is TGCGCCAGCAGCCAAGAACCCCGACTAGCGGGGAGTGATACGCAGTATTTT.

This clone appeared once. The chain combines TRBV10-2 with TRBJ2-2, with D hard to call. V was cut by 6 bases and J by 4 bases, with 0 bases left in between. CDR1 WSHSY and CDR2 SAAADI come from the germline V gene. The CDR3 spans 10 residues. The CDR3 DNA follows: TGCGCCAGCAGCACCGGGGAGCTGTTTTTT. The encoded protein is CASSTGELFF.

Notes on this clone: Different DNA sequences within this sample yield the same CDR3. J is TRBJ2-7 and V is TRBV5-4, with D tentatively TRBD2 (5 bases). V dropped 4 bases and J dropped 7 bases, with 15 bases sitting between them. The germline V gene encodes CDR1 SGHNT and CDR2 YYREEE (reference sequence). The CDR3 covers 13 residues. The CDR3 region has the DNA TGTGCCAGCAGCCGGCAAGGAGGAGATGAGCAGTACTTC. This codes for CASSRQGGDEQYF.